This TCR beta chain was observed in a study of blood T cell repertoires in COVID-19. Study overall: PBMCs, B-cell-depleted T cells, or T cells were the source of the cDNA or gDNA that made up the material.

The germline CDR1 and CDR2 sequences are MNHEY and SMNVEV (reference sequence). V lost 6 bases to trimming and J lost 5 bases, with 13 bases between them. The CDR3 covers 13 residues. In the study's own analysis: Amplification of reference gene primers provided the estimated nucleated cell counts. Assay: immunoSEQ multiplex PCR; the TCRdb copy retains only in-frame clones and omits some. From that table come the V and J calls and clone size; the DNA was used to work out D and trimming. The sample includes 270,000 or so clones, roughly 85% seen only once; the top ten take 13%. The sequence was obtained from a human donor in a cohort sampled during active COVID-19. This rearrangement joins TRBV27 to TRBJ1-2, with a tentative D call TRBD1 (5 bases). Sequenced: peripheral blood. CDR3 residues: CASRRDGGYGYTF. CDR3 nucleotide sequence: TGTGCCAGCAGGAGGGACGGGGGTTATGGCTACACCTTC.